This TCR beta chain was identified in a study of beta chain features in type 1 diabetes. Study-wide results and limits: Researchers cautioned that cDNA sequencing could over-represent cells with high TCR expression. A potential influence of HLA type upon TCRB rearrangement remained unresolved herein. Patients and controls would share equally any PCR tilt toward shorter templates. Among type 1 diabetes patients, VDJ junctions had fewer insertions and more deletions.

Investigators reverse transcribed all isolated RNA, so they sequenced expressed TCRB transcripts. Some clones are missing from TCRdb's copy, which holds only in-frame ones; the method was immunoSEQ multiplex PCR. The sample has around 400,000 clones; over 10% are singletons. The length of the CDR3 is 18 residues. Germline V gene sequence: CDR1 SGHRS, CDR2 YFSETQ. The ends lost 4 bases at V and 0 bases at J; junction bases unmatched: 11. As for this clone: Its antigen remains unknown.

This sequence joins TRBV5-1 and TRBJ2-2; TRBD2 matches at 8 bases. Sequenced material: naive CD4+ T cells from blood. The TCR comes from a man between 18 and 29 years old in good health. The CDR3: CASSATGTRGANTGELFF. For the CDR3, the DNA is TGCGCCAGCAGCGCGACCGGGACTAGGGGCGCGAACACCGGGGAGCTGTTTTTT.